Presented here are 15 T cell receptor beta chains from one specimen sequenced in a study of CD8 T cells in ankylosing spondylitis. TCRdb ran MiXCR on the 5' RACE reads and lists one entry per CDR3 protein. The table records some 92,000 distinct CDR3 sequences, more than 25% of them present only once. The material sequenced was blood, either unsorted or a sorted T cell fraction (not recorded which). The source of these receptors is a male donor with ankylosing spondylitis or in good health (not recorded which).

The J gene is TRBJ1-1, the V gene TRBV3-1; D uncertain. Germline CDR1 reads LGHDT; CDR2 reads YNNKEL (reference sequence). Trimming left V 1 base short and J 7 bases short, with 4 bases between. CDR3 size: 11 residues. This CDR3 reads CASSQAGEAFF. The CDR3 nucleotides read TGTGCCAGCAGCCAAGCTGGTGAAGCTTTCTTT. The whole variable domain, filled in from reference TRBV3-1 and TRBJ1-1, reads DTAVSQTPKYLVTQMGNDKSIKCEQNLGHDTMYWYKQDSKKFLKIMFSYNNKELIINETVPNRFSPKSPDKAHLNLHINSLELGDSAVYFCASSQAGEAFFGQGTRLTVV.

The rearrangement links TRBV20-1 to TRBJ2-7, with 10 bases that match TRBD1. This CDR3 has 12 amino acids. Germline V gene sequence: CDR1 DFQATT, CDR2 SNEGSKA (reference sequence). Trimming took 7 bases from V and 3 from J; bases not matched to a gene: 3. The DNA for the CDR3 is TGCAGTGTAGGACAGGGGGACTACGAGCAGTACGTC. Its translation: CSVGQGDYEQYV.

The rearrangement links TRBV7-2 to TRBJ1-1; D not certain. Between the trimmed V and J ends, which lost 2 bases and 6 bases, there was a span of 16 bases. In germline, CDR1 is SGHTA, CDR2 FQGNSA. This CDR3 spans 15 amino acids. CDR3 residues: CASSLQSGPSPEAFF. CDR3 DNA sequence: TGTGCCAGCAGCTTACAGTCGGGTCCGAGCCCTGAAGCTTTCTTT.

This clonotype was detected only once. The V gene is TRBV24-1, the J gene TRBJ2-5; possible D gene TRBD2, 6 bases. The ends were cut back, 5 bases at V and 5 bases at J, with 14 bases in the middle. This CDR3 has 14 residues. CDR1 and CDR2 (germline): KGHDR, SFDVKD. DNA of the CDR3: TGTGCCACCAGTGCCTCCGGCCTAGCGGAGACCCAGTACTTC. Residues: CATSASGLAETQYF.

The V call is TRBV5-1, the J call TRBJ2-1, with D maybe TRBD2 (5 bases). CDR1 is SGHRS, CDR2 YFSETQ, per germline. The CDR3 has 16 residues. V was cut by 4 bases and J by 4 bases, with 18 bases left in between. The CDR3 DNA is TGCGCCAGCAGCCCGGTGTCCACTAGGAGTTACAATGAGCAGTTCTTC. It translates to CASSPVSTRSYNEQFF.

The V and J genes are TRBV27 and TRBJ2-2; no definite D call. The CDR3 has 15 residues. Germline values: CDR1 MNHEY, CDR2 SMNVEV (reference sequence). Trimming pared 2 bases from V and 1 base from J, leaving 8 bases between. CDR3 DNA: TGTGCCAGCAGTTTAATCTATGGGAACACCGGGGAGCTGTTTTTT. Amino acid sequence: CASSLIYGNTGELFF.

The V gene is TRBV20-1, the J gene TRBJ1-1, with unresolved D. Germline V lookup: CDR1 DFQATT, CDR2 SNEGSKA (reference sequence). V was clipped by 6 bases and J by 7 bases, with 12 bases between them. This CDR3 region has 11 residues. The CDR3 coding sequence is TGCAGTGCGCCCCTACCGATTGAAGCTTTCTTT. It codes for CSAPLPIEAFF.

This clonotype came up many times. The chain joins TRBV20-1 to TRBJ1-5, with 8 bases fitting TRBD1. The V gene's germline CDR1 is DFQATT and CDR2 SNEGSKA (reference sequence). CDR3 size: 15 residues. The V and J ends lost 3 bases and 6 bases, in that order; junction bases with no gene match: 10. The CDR3 DNA is TGCAGTGCTAGTGCGGACAGGGAGACTGGTCAGCCCCAGCATTTT. Residues: CSASADRETGQPQHF.

This clonotype appeared a single time. V is TRBV19 and J is TRBJ2-7, with unresolved D. Germline CDR1 LNHDA, CDR2 SQIVND (reference sequence). This CDR3 spans 13 amino acids. With 9 bases removed from V and 0 bases from J, the gap between germline ends came to 12 bases. CDR3 amino acids: CASSGPSSYEQYF. The CDR3 bases are TGTGCCAGCTCCGGGCCGAGCTCCTACGAGCAGTACTTC.

This clonotype was detected only a few times. The chain joins TRBV20-1 to TRBJ1-1, with no clear D. Germline CDR1 and CDR2: DFQATT and SNEGSKA (reference sequence). Deletions cut 0 bases from V and 4 bases from J, with 12 bases between. The CDR3 loop spans 14 amino acids. CDR3 region: CSARDISGGTEAFF. In DNA form, the CDR3 reads TGCAGTGCTAGAGATATTAGTGGCGGCACTGAAGCTTTCTTT.

This clonotype showed up just a few times. The chain employs TRBV5-5 and TRBJ1-4, with D hard to call. Germline CDR1 is SGHKS and CDR2 is YYEKEE (reference sequence). The V end lost 1 base, the J end lost 4 bases, and 8 bases lay between the germline ends. This CDR3 spans 14 amino acids. CDR3 region: CASSLRLGNEKLFF. CDR3 coding DNA: TGTGCCAGCAGCTTGCGGCTGGGTAATGAAAAACTGTTTTTT. Full variable domain (missing parts from reference TRBV5-5 and TRBJ1-4): DAGVTQSPTHLIKTRGQQVTLRCSPISGHKSVSWYQQVLGQGPQFIFQYYEKEERGRGNFPDRFSARQFPNYSSELNVNALLLGDSALYLCASSLRLGNEKLFFGSGTQLSVL.

V is TRBV6-2 or TRBV6-3 and J is TRBJ1-2; D not resolved. Germline V CDR1 and CDR2: MNHEY, SVGEGT. The germline V and J ends were trimmed by 0 bases and 8 bases, with 10 bases remaining between them. CDR3 length: 13 residues. The CDR3 sequence: CASSYSDGSGYTF. DNA for the CDR3: TGTGCCAGCAGTTACTCGGATGGGAGCGGCTACACCTTC.

The CDR3 coding sequence is TGCAGCGTTGAAGGGGGGCGCGGCACAGATACGCAGTATTTT. Translating it yields CSVEGGRGTDTQYF. The chain has TRBV29-1 and TRBJ2-3; possible D gene TRBD1, 6 bases. The CDR3 loop spans 14 amino acids. Germline assignment: CDR1 SQVTM and CDR2 ANQGSEA. The ends were cut back, 1 base at V and 1 base at J, with 9 bases in the middle.

The gene calls are TRBV9 and TRBJ1-4; D may be TRBD1 (5 bases). The CDR3 has 16 residues. Germline CDR1 SGDLS, CDR2 YYNGEE. The V gene lost 3 bases and the J gene lost 2 bases, with 14 bases spanning the gap. The CDR3: CASSASRVSTNEKLFF. CDR3 nucleotide sequence: TGTGCCAGCAGCGCCTCCAGGGTTTCGACTAATGAAAAACTGTTTTTT. Full variable domain (remainder filled in from reference TRBV9 and TRBJ1-4): DSGVTQTPKHLITATGQRVTLRCSPRSGDLSVYWYQQSLDQGLQFLIQYYNGEERAKGNILERFSAQQFPDLHSELNLSSLELGDSALYFCASSASRVSTNEKLFFGSGTQLSVL.

J is TRBJ2-1 and V is TRBV5-1, with 11 bases identical to TRBD2. CDR1 and CDR2 (germline): SGHRS, YFSETQ. The CDR3 covers 15 residues. Unmatched junction bases numbered 10, after V lost 6 bases and J lost 8 bases. As DNA, the CDR3 is TGCGCCAGCACCTATCTACTAGCGGGAGAAGATGAGCAGTTCTTC. Translation gives CASTYLLAGEDEQFF.